The next 25 T cell receptor beta chains were all read from a single sample in a study of patients and donors after allogeneic stem cell transplantation. TCRdb re-called the RT-PCR reads through MiXCR, storing one row per CDR3 protein. The data show about 74,000 distinct CDR3 sequences, about a quarter seen once. The sample taken for sequencing was blood, either unsorted or a sorted T cell fraction (not recorded which). The receptors shown here come from a human donor who was either an allogeneic HSCT recipient or a stem cell or donor lymphocyte infusion donor (not recorded which). It is not recorded whose cells these are; they may come from a transplant donor.

This clonotype was detected many times. The gene calls are TRBV5-1 and TRBJ2-1; D unresolved. V lost 0 bases, J lost 6 bases, and 4 bases lay in between. CDR1 is SGHRS and CDR2 is YFSETQ in the germline V gene. This CDR3 contains 12 residues. This CDR3 is CASSLGLNEQFF. In nucleotides, the CDR3 is TGCGCCAGCAGCTTGGGACTCAATGAGCAGTTCTTC.

J is TRBJ2-2 and V is TRBV5-1; D remains unclear. The length of the CDR3 is 14 residues. The V end was cut by 4 bases, the J end by 0 bases, with 7 bases between. Germline values: CDR1 SGHRS, CDR2 YFSETQ. The CDR3 nucleotides are TGCGCCAGCAGCACAGTTTCGAACACCGGGGAGCTGTTTTTT. Residues: CASSTVSNTGELFF.

The V and J genes are TRBV29-1 and TRBJ1-2; a possible D gene is TRBD1 (6 bases). The CDR3 runs to 12 residues. From germline, CDR1 is SQVTM and CDR2 ANQGSEA. V gave up 4 bases and J gave up 8 bases, with 14 bases separating them. In DNA form, the CDR3 reads TGCAGCGTTGTACAGGGAGCGGTGGGCTACACCTTC. Encoded protein: CSVVQGAVGYTF.

This clonotype was detected a few times. The chain carries TRBV30 and TRBJ2-3, with 9 bases aligning to TRBD2. V shed 2 bases and J 11 bases; nucleotides not matched to a gene: 14. CDR1 GTSNPN and CDR2 SVGIG come from the germline V gene (reference sequence). The CDR3 runs 15 residues. The CDR3 coding sequence is TGTGCCTGGAGTACTAACCGATATGGACTAGCGAGGCAGTATTTT. It encodes CAWSTNRYGLARQYF.

This clonotype has a handful of counts. CDR3 nucleotides: TGTGCTAAGGGACAGGCCTCTGCGGCCAAAAACATTCAGTACTTC. It translates to CAKGQASAAKNIQYF. The V and J genes are TRBV12-5 and TRBJ2-4; 8 bases line up with TRBD1. The germline V gene has CDR1 LGHNT and CDR2 FRNRAP. CDR3 length: 15 amino acids. Trimming removed 10 bases from V and 1 base from J; junction bases left unmatched: 9.

The gene calls are TRBV4-1 and TRBJ1-5; 8 nucleotides align to TRBD1. Germline assignment: CDR1 MGHRA and CDR2 YSYEKL. The CDR3 has 16 amino acids. V was pared by 0 bases and J by 2 bases, with 3 bases of the junction left unmatched. The CDR3 protein is CASSQEQGVGNQPQHF. DNA of the CDR3: TGCGCCAGCAGCCAAGAACAGGGGGTAGGCAATCAGCCCCAGCATTTT.

The chain links TRBV18 to TRBJ2-5; D is unclear. The CDR3 is made up of 13 amino acids. Per the germline V gene, CDR1 is KGHSH and CDR2 is LQKENI. V gave up 3 bases and J gave up 5 bases, with 10 bases separating them. The DNA of the CDR3 is TGTGCCAGCTCACCGGCCCTGGCTGAGACCCAGTACTTC. Amino acid sequence: CASSPALAETQYF.

This clonotype was seen a handful of times. The chain links TRBV6-2 or TRBV6-3 to TRBJ2-1, with TRBD2 matching 11 bases. J lost 8 bases, V lost 6 bases, and 9 bases had no gene match. The CDR3 runs to 15 residues. Germline V gene sequence: CDR1 MNHEY, CDR2 SVGEGT. CDR3 DNA: TGTGCCAGCAGGGGCTTTAGCGGGAGGGCCGATGAGCAGTTCTTC. This gives the protein CASRGFSGRADEQFF.

In DNA, the CDR3 is TGTGCCACCAGCAGCAGAACTCTCGGACTTTCTGGAAACACCATATATTTT. Translation: CATSSRTLGLSGNTIYF. The chain has TRBV15 and TRBJ1-3; D gene uncertain. Between the trimmed V and J ends, which lost 3 bases and 1 base, there was a span of 16 bases. The length of the CDR3 is 17 residues. Germline lookup yields CDR1 LNHNV and CDR2 YYDKDF (reference sequence).

V gene TRBV4-1 combines with J gene TRBJ2-2, with no clear D. V dropped 3 bases and J dropped 3 bases, with 8 bases sitting between them. Germline CDR1 is MGHRA and CDR2 is YSYEKL. CDR3 size: 14 residues. The CDR3 bases are TGCGCCAGCAGCCACGCTAAACACACCGGGGAGCTGTTTTTT. Encoded protein: CASSHAKHTGELFF.

This chain uses TRBV7-2 with TRBJ2-3; no clear D. Trimming removed 5 bases at V and 0 bases at J, with 21 bases between. Germline assignment: CDR1 SGHTA and CDR2 FQGNSA. The CDR3 spans 18 residues. The CDR3 loop is CASSPLKPGYPSTDTQYF. The CDR3 region has the DNA TGTGCCAGCAGCCCACTTAAGCCTGGCTACCCTAGCACAGATACGCAGTATTTT.

The gene calls are TRBV20-1 and TRBJ1-5; possibly TRBD1 for D (5 bases). The CDR3 is made up of 14 amino acids. V lost 3 bases, J lost 7 bases, and 16 bases lay in between. Germline CDR1 reads DFQATT; CDR2 reads SNEGSKA (reference sequence). The CDR3 loop is CSASGTGVNQPQHF. In DNA form, the CDR3 reads TGCAGTGCTAGCGGGACCGGCGTGAACCAGCCCCAGCATTTT.

This clonotype was recorded a few times. This rearrangement joins TRBV6-5 to TRBJ1-1; a possible D gene is TRBD1 (5 bases). Germline V lookup: CDR1 MNHEY, CDR2 SVGAGI. This CDR3 contains 11 residues. Trimming took 7 bases from V and 8 from J, leaving 11 bases between them. CDR3 region: CASIEKGEAFF. The CDR3 nucleotides read TGTGCCAGCATCGAAAAGGGGGAAGCTTTCTTT.

This clonotype was detected only a few times. V usage is TRBV5-1 and J usage is TRBJ1-1, with 8 bases fitting TRBD1. CDR3 length equals 14 residues. The germline CDR1 and CDR2 sequences are SGHRS and YFSETQ. The J segment lost 5 bases and the V segment lost 4 bases, leaving 7 bases of the junction unmatched. The CDR3 loop is CASSGQGFTTEAFF. The CDR3 region has the DNA TGCGCCAGCAGCGGACAGGGCTTCACTACTGAAGCTTTCTTT. The full variable domain, completed using reference TRBV5-1 and TRBJ1-1, is KAGVTQTPRYLIKTRGQQVTLSCSPISGHRSVSWYQQTPGQGLQFLFEYFSETQRNKGNFPGRFSGRQFSNSRSEMNVSTLELGDSALYLCASSGQGFTTEAFFGQGTRLTVV.

The sample holds a few counts of this clonotype. The J gene is TRBJ2-5, the V gene TRBV4-2; 7 bases line up with TRBD1. Germline CDR1 reads LGHNA; CDR2 reads YNFKEQ. The length of the CDR3 is 14 residues. V lost 3 bases, J lost 4 bases, and 5 bases stayed unmatched. The CDR3 region has the DNA TGTGCCAGCAGCCATGCGACAGGGACAGAGACCCAGTACTTC. Protein sequence: CASSHATGTETQYF.

This clonotype has just a few counts. The V and J genes are TRBV12-3 or TRBV12-4 and TRBJ1-2; D gene uncertain. V was clipped by 1 base and J by 2 bases, with 5 bases between them. The CDR3 has 13 amino acids. CDR3 in DNA: TGTGCCAGCAGTTTAGGTTGGAACTATGGCTACACCTTC. Protein: CASSLGWNYGYTF.

This clonotype counts as medium-sized. This chain connects TRBV7-9 to TRBJ1-2; 8 nucleotides line up with TRBD1. The CDR3 is made up of 14 amino acids. Germline V gene lookup returns CDR1 SEHNR and CDR2 FQNEAQ (reference sequence). V was clipped by 5 bases and J by 4 bases; unmatched bases: 6. The CDR3: CASSGWTGSYGYTF. CDR3 coding DNA: TGTGCCAGCAGCGGATGGACAGGGAGCTATGGCTACACCTTC.

This clonotype appeared many times. The V and J genes are TRBV7-3 and TRBJ2-3; no reliable D call. Germline CDR1 SGHTA, CDR2 FQGTGA. V was shortened by 4 bases and J by 6 bases, with 8 bases between the two germline ends. The CDR3 loop spans 12 amino acids. The CDR3 DNA reads TGTGCCAGCAGCTCACCCGGGGATACGCAGTATTTT. This gives the protein CASSSPGDTQYF.

The table lists this clonotype with a few counts. V usage is TRBV4-2 and J usage is TRBJ2-5, with D possibly matching TRBD2 (6 bases). CDR1 LGHNA and CDR2 YNFKEQ come from the germline V gene. The CDR3 covers 15 residues. Trimming removed 6 bases from V and 5 bases from J, with 19 bases in between. Here the CDR3 reads CASRILAKRRETQYF. CDR3 coding DNA: TGTGCCAGCAGGATTCTAGCGAAACGGAGGGAGACCCAGTACTTC.

The genes are TRBV5-1 and TRBJ1-6; a weak D match, TRBD1 (6 bases). This CDR3 spans 14 amino acids. V was pared by 0 bases and J by 9 bases, with 10 bases between. CDR1 is SGHRS, CDR2 YFSETQ, per germline. Here the CDR3 DNA reads TGCGCCAGCAGCTTGGCAGGGGTTCTTTCACCCCTCCACTTT. Translated: CASSLAGVLSPLHF.

The table lists this clonotype with a few counts. J is TRBJ1-1 and V is TRBV29-1; D is possibly TRBD1 (6 bases). V lost 7 bases to trimming and J lost 0 bases, with 12 bases between them. The CDR3 has 13 residues. Germline-derived CDR1 and CDR2 are SQVTM and ANQGSEA. CDR3 region: CSAKTGLNTEAFF. In nucleotides, the CDR3 is TGCAGCGCTAAAACAGGGTTGAACACTGAAGCTTTCTTT.

This clonotype was observed a few times. V and J are TRBV30 and TRBJ1-3, with D possibly TRBD1 on 5 matching bases. Germline V CDR1 and CDR2: GTSNPN, SVGIG (reference sequence). The CDR3 runs 17 residues. V lost 1 base and J lost 0, with 16 bases in between. The DNA for the CDR3 is TGTGCCTGGAGTGAGATGGCACGGGGGTTCTCTGGAAACACCATATATTTT. Translated: CAWSEMARGFSGNTIYF.

The chain recombines TRBV12-3 or TRBV12-4 with TRBJ1-6; D call uncertain. This CDR3 is built from 16 residues. The V gene lost 1 base and the J gene lost 10 bases, with 17 bases spanning the gap. The CDR3 DNA sequence: TGTGCCAGCAGTTTAGTCCCGGGATTTCTGGACTCACCCCTCCACTTT. Amino acid sequence: CASSLVPGFLDSPLHF.

This clonotype has a handful of counts. The chain recombines TRBV20-1 with TRBJ1-1, with D tentatively TRBD1 (5 bases). CDR3 length equals 13 residues. Trimming removed 6 bases at V and 6 bases at J, with 17 bases between. Germline V gene sequence: CDR1 DFQATT, CDR2 SNEGSKA (reference sequence). The CDR3 spells CSARPNGDSEAFF. The CDR3 DNA follows: TGCAGTGCCAGACCAAACGGGGACTCTGAAGCTTTCTTT.

The sample holds a few counts of this clonotype. J is TRBJ1-4 and V is TRBV12-3 or TRBV12-4; TRBD1 might be the D (6 bases). V was trimmed by 2 bases and J by 8 bases, leaving 12 bases between them. The CDR3 runs 14 residues. CDR3 nucleotides: TGTGCCAGCAGTTTAAGACAGGCTCCCGAAAAACTGTTTTTT. This encodes CASSLRQAPEKLFF.